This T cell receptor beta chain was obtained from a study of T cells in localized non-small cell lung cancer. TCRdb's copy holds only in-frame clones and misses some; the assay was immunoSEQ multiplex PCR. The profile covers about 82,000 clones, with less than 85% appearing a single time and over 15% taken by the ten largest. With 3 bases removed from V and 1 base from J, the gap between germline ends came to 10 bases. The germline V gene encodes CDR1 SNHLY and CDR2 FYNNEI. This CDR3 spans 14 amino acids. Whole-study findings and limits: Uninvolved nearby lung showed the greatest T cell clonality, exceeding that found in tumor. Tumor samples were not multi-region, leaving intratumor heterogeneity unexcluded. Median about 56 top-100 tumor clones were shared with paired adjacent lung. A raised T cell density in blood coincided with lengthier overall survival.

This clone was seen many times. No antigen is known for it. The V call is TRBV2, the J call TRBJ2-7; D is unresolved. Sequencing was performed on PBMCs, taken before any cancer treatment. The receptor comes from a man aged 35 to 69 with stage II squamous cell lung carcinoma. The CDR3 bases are TGTGCCAGCAGTGACAGTCCACTTTCCTACGAGCAGTACTTC. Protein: CASSDSPLSYEQYF.